These 30 T cell receptor beta chains were all obtained from the same sample, sequenced in a study of blood T cell repertoires in COVID-19. Data came from immunoSEQ multiplex PCR; TCRdb stores just in-frame clones and leaves some out. Of fewer than 85,000 clones in the sample, about 90% are singletons; the top ten hold more than 7%. The sample consisted of peripheral blood. The receptors come from a human donor in a cohort sampled during active COVID-19.

The CDR3 here is CASSQTSGGRGNIQYF. In DNA, the CDR3 is TGTGCCAGCAGTCAGACTAGCGGGGGGCGGGGAAACATTCAGTACTTC. The J gene is TRBJ2-4, the V gene TRBV28, with 13 bases aligning to TRBD2. The V segment lost 5 bases and the J segment 6 bases; nucleotides outside the gene matches: 7. CDR3 length: 16 residues. The germline V gene encodes CDR1 MDHEN and CDR2 SYDVKM.

This chain connects TRBV24-1 to TRBJ1-1, with D maybe TRBD1 (6 bases). The CDR3 is 15 residues long. V was pared by 0 bases and J by 4 bases, with 11 bases between. Germline lookup yields CDR1 KGHDR and CDR2 SFDVKD. The CDR3 here is CATSDLLRGATEAFF. The CDR3 DNA sequence: TGTGCCACCAGTGATTTGCTTCGGGGGGCCACTGAAGCTTTCTTT.

The rearrangement links TRBV14 to TRBJ2-7, with TRBD1 as a possible D gene (5 bases). This CDR3 comprises 15 residues. The ends were cut back, 1 base at V and 1 base at J, with 11 bases in the middle. CDR1 and CDR2 (germline): SGHDN, FVKESK. The CDR3 sequence is CASSQAYGASYEQYF. CDR3 coding DNA: TGTGCCAGCAGCCAAGCGTATGGGGCTTCCTACGAGCAGTACTTC.

V is TRBV4-1 and J is TRBJ2-4, with TRBD2 identical over 7 bases. Germline CDR1 is MGHRA and CDR2 is YSYEKL. J gave up 5 bases and V 5 bases, and 9 bases lay outside the gene matches. The CDR3 covers 15 residues. The CDR3 nucleotides read TGCGCCAGCAGCTCAGAACGGCTAGCGGAAAACATTCAGTACTTC. This translates into CASSSERLAENIQYF.

V usage is TRBV5-6 and J usage is TRBJ1-6; 7 bases line up with TRBD1. The germline V gene encodes CDR1 SGHDT and CDR2 YYEEEE. V dropped 6 bases and J dropped 0; count of bases not matched to a gene: 6. The CDR3 spans 16 residues. The chain's CDR3 is CASNLQGSSYNSPLHF. DNA for the CDR3: TGTGCCAGCAACCTACAGGGGAGCTCCTATAATTCACCCCTCCACTTT.

V is TRBV12-3 or TRBV12-4 and J is TRBJ2-7; 7 bases match TRBD1. The CDR3 contains 12 residues. J gave up 5 bases and V 3 bases, and 1 base lay outside the gene matches. The CDR3 region is CASSFTGDEQYF. The CDR3 nucleotides are TGTGCCAGCAGTTTCACAGGGGACGAGCAGTACTTC.

This clone was observed once. This sequence joins TRBV29-1 and TRBJ1-2; 8 nucleotides match TRBD1. There are 13 residues in the CDR3. The V segment lost 5 bases and the J segment 4 bases; nucleotides outside the gene matches: 6. The germline V gene has CDR1 SQVTM and CDR2 ANQGSEA. CDR3: CSVTGGESYGYTF. The CDR3 region has the DNA TGCAGCGTTACAGGGGGTGAGAGCTATGGCTACACCTTC.

This chain connects TRBV28 to TRBJ1-1; D not resolved. Per the germline V gene, CDR1 is MDHEN and CDR2 is SYDVKM. The length of the CDR3 is 14 residues. The V end was cut by 3 bases, the J end by 1 base, with 9 bases between. The CDR3 sequence is CASSFHSQNTEAFF. The CDR3 region has the DNA TGTGCCAGCAGTTTCCACAGCCAGAACACTGAAGCTTTCTTT.

V and J are TRBV21-1 and TRBJ1-1. TRBV21-1 constitutes a pseudogene. The CDR3 consists of 17 residues. CDR3 protein: CASSKKEERASGTEAFF. The DNA of the CDR3 is TGTGCCAGCAGCAAAAAGGAGGAACGGGCCTCGGGCACTGAAGCTTTCTTT.

This chain links TRBV29-1 with TRBJ1-2, with D perhaps matching TRBD1 (6 bases). CDR3 size: 14 residues. Germline CDR1 reads SQVTM; CDR2 reads ANQGSEA. Trimming pared 1 base from V and 4 bases from J, leaving 13 bases between. The CDR3 is CSVEGGTGSYGYTF. The CDR3 DNA reads as TGCAGCGTTGAAGGGGGTACAGGGAGCTATGGCTACACCTTC. The variable domain in full, with the rest retrieved from reference TRBV29-1 and TRBJ1-2, is SAVISQKPSRDICQRGTSLTIQCQVDSQVTMMFWYRQQPGQSLTLIATANQGSEATYESGFVIDKFPISRPNLTFSTLTVSNMSPEDSSIYLCSVEGGTGSYGYTFGSGTRLTVV.

The chain couples TRBV29-1 to TRBJ2-7, with D perhaps matching TRBD2 (6 bases). The germline gives CDR1 SQVTM, CDR2 ANQGSEA. V lost 2 bases and J lost 4, with 12 bases in between. The CDR3 consists of 13 residues. The CDR3 spells CSVEPTGGYEQYF. CDR3 nucleotide sequence: TGCAGCGTTGAACCAACAGGAGGGTACGAGCAGTACTTC.

This sequence joins TRBV4-2 and TRBJ1-4; 9 bases are shared with TRBD1. Germline V gene data show CDR1 as LGHNA and CDR2 as YNFKEQ. This CDR3 has 16 amino acids. The J segment lost 5 bases and the V segment lost 6 bases, leaving 10 bases of the junction unmatched. CDR3 sequence reads: CASRSHGTGTNEKLFF. The CDR3 DNA is TGTGCCAGCAGGTCCCATGGGACAGGGACGAATGAAAAACTGTTTTTT.

The chain has TRBV4-1 and TRBJ1-1; 8 bases fit TRBD1. Per germline, CDR1 MGHRA and CDR2 YSYEKL. Trimming cost V 3 bases and J 1 base; bases outside gene matches: 16. There are 19 residues in the CDR3. The CDR3 nucleotides read TGCGCCAGCAGCCAGGACGACCTGCCTCGGACAGGGCCGAACACTGAAGCTTTCTTT. Encoded protein: CASSQDDLPRTGPNTEAFF.

The V call is TRBV11-2, the J call TRBJ1-4, with D maybe TRBD1 (5 bases). The CDR3 extends over 14 amino acids. Trimming pared 5 bases from V and 4 bases from J, leaving 11 bases between. CDR1 and CDR2 from the germline V gene are SGHAT and FQNNGV. The CDR3 coding sequence is TGTGCCAGCAGCCCGCGGGGGGGTAATGAAAAACTGTTTTTT. The encoded protein is CASSPRGGNEKLFF.

The chain is built from TRBV28 and TRBJ1-1; D is perhaps TRBD1 (5 bases). CDR3 length equals 14 residues. The V gene's germline CDR1 is MDHEN and CDR2 SYDVKM. Trimming left V 0 bases short and J 3 bases short, with 8 bases between. The CDR3 protein is CASSLWGRDTEAFF. For the CDR3, the DNA is TGTGCCAGCAGTTTATGGGGCAGGGACACTGAAGCTTTCTTT.

The DNA for the CDR3 is TGTGCCAGCAGCTCCTTTTTCGACCGGGGGGAGTACGAGCAGTACTTC. It translates to CASSSFFDRGEYEQYF. The chain links TRBV5-5 to TRBJ2-7, with 7 bases fitting TRBD2. This CDR3 region has 16 residues. Germline V gives CDR1 SGHKS, CDR2 YYEKEE (reference sequence). V shed 3 bases, J shed 4 bases, and the junction held 13 bases outside the gene matches.

CDR3 protein: CASSLGQGVEAFF. CDR3 DNA sequence: TGCGCCAGCAGCTTAGGACAGGGCGTGGAAGCTTTCTTT. The chain uses TRBV5-1 and TRBJ1-1; 8 bases agree with TRBD1. The J segment lost 8 bases and the V segment lost 2 bases, leaving 5 bases of the junction unmatched. The CDR3 spans 13 residues. CDR1 and CDR2 from the germline V gene are SGHRS and YFSETQ.

This clone showed up just once. The rearrangement uses TRBV4-3 and TRBJ1-1; D might be TRBD1 (6 bases). V gave up 0 bases and J gave up 1 base, with 15 bases separating them. Germline values: CDR1 LGHNA, CDR2 YSLEER. The CDR3 runs 17 residues. DNA of the CDR3: TGCGCCAGCAGCCAAGATAATACCTGGGGGCGGAACACTGAAGCTTTCTTT. Protein sequence: CASSQDNTWGRNTEAFF.

The rearrangement links TRBV11-2 to TRBJ2-5; 8 bases are shared with TRBD1. The CDR3 spans 17 residues. The germline gives CDR1 SGHAT, CDR2 FQNNGV. Unmatched junction bases numbered 8, after V lost 0 bases and J lost 2 bases. This CDR3 reads CASSLDGRTGIQETQYF. The CDR3, as DNA: TGTGCCAGCAGCTTAGATGGCAGGACAGGGATTCAAGAGACCCAGTACTTC. Filled out from reference TRBV11-2 and TRBJ2-5, the complete variable domain reads EAGVAQSPRYKIIEKRQSVAFWCNPISGHATLYWYQQILGQGPKLLIQFQNNGVVDDSQLPKDRFSAERLKGVDSTLKIQPAKLEDSAVYLCASSLDGRTGIQETQYFGPGTRLLVL.

This clone came up a few times. This chain uses TRBV30 with TRBJ1-4; the D gene is possibly TRBD1 (5 bases). Trimming removed 1 base at V and 4 bases at J, with 7 bases between. The CDR3 runs 13 residues. Germline V gives CDR1 GTSNPN, CDR2 SVGIG (reference sequence). The CDR3 region is CAWSGQINEKLFF. CDR3 coding DNA: TGTGCCTGGAGTGGACAGATTAATGAAAAACTGTTTTTT.

J is TRBJ1-1 and V is TRBV28, with 8 positions matching TRBD1. Germline values: CDR1 MDHEN, CDR2 SYDVKM. The V and J ends lost 4 bases and 3 bases, in that order; junction bases with no gene match: 4. The CDR3 contains 14 residues. The CDR3: CASSWRQGYTEAFF. The CDR3 DNA follows: TGTGCCAGCAGTTGGCGACAGGGGTACACTGAAGCTTTCTTT. The entire variable domain, with the rest obtained from reference TRBV28 and TRBJ1-1, is as follows: DVKVTQSSRYLVKRTGEKVFLECVQDMDHENMFWYRQDPGLGLRLIYFSYDVKMKEKGDIPEGYSVSREKKERFSLILESASTNQTSMYLCASSWRQGYTEAFFGQGTRLTVV.

V usage is TRBV5-5 and J usage is TRBJ2-2; a weak D match, TRBD2 (5 bases). Trimming left V 4 bases short and J 4 bases short, with 14 bases between. There are 15 residues in the CDR3. The germline CDR1 and CDR2 sequences are SGHKS and YYEKEE (reference sequence). DNA for the CDR3: TGTGCCAGCAGCACAACCGACGGGGTCACCGGGGAGCTGTTTTTT. Amino acids: CASSTTDGVTGELFF.

The chain employs TRBV2 and TRBJ1-4, with D perhaps matching TRBD1 (5 bases). Germline-derived CDR1 and CDR2 are SNHLY and FYNNEI. Trimming took 6 bases from V and 8 from J, leaving 22 bases between them. The CDR3 spans 16 residues. In DNA form, the CDR3 reads TGTGCCAGCAGAGACCGAGTGGGGGGGAGAGGAGAAAAACTGTTTTTT. Residues: CASRDRVGGRGEKLFF.

This chain connects TRBV21-1 to TRBJ2-7; the table gives TRBD2 as D, unverified against the DNA. TRBV21-1 is marked as a pseudogene. CDR3 size: 17 residues. DNA of the CDR3: TGTGCCAGCAGCACCCCTATCGGGTCTCCACGACTCTACGAGCAGTACTTC. This codes for CASSTPIGSPRLYEQYF.

The chain links TRBV4-2 to TRBJ2-5, with 8 bases identical to TRBD1. CDR3 length: 17 residues. Germline-derived CDR1 and CDR2 are LGHNA and YNFKEQ. V lost 0 bases and J lost 5; bases outside the gene matches: 11. The CDR3 sequence is CASSQDGGGQGWETQYF. Written as DNA, the CDR3 is TGTGCCAGCAGCCAAGACGGGGGTGGACAGGGATGGGAGACCCAGTACTTC.

CDR3 in amino acids: CAIRGPSGTGAGEQYF. The CDR3 DNA reads TGTGCCATCAGGGGCCCTTCCGGGACAGGGGCGGGTGAGCAGTACTTC. This chain links TRBV10-3 with TRBJ2-7, with 10 nucleotides matching TRBD1. Looked up from germline, CDR1 is ENHRY and CDR2 is SYGVKD. The J segment lost 7 bases and the V segment lost 6 bases, leaving 15 bases of the junction unmatched. This CDR3 has 16 amino acids.

This chain uses TRBV7-6 with TRBJ1-1; D gene ambiguous. Trimming removed 1 base at V and 11 bases at J, with 14 bases between. CDR1 and CDR2 (germline): SGHVS, FNYEAQ. The CDR3 extends over 13 amino acids. This CDR3 is CASSLGGRAGAFF. The CDR3 DNA reads TGTGCCAGCAGCTTAGGGGGAAGGGCGGGGGCTTTCTTT.

The chain has TRBV2 and TRBJ2-1, with 9 bases lining up with TRBD1. The V and J ends lost 10 bases and 8 bases, in that order; junction bases with no gene match: 9. The CDR3 contains 13 residues. Germline CDR1 is SNHLY and CDR2 is FYNNEI. In DNA, the CDR3 is TGTGCCACCGGGACCGGGACAGGGTATGAGCAGTTCTTC. As protein: CATGTGTGYEQFF.

The chain carries TRBV30 and TRBJ2-3; D remains unclear. CDR3 length: 12 amino acids. Germline V gives CDR1 GTSNPN, CDR2 SVGIG (reference sequence). Trimming took off 1 base at V and 2 bases at J, with 4 bases between the two ends. The CDR3 spells CAWSGLTDTQYF. For the CDR3, the DNA is TGTGCCTGGAGTGGACTCACAGATACGCAGTATTTT.

The V call is TRBV10-3, the J call TRBJ1-2; D might be TRBD1 (5 bases). This CDR3 has 16 amino acids. CDR1 is ENHRY, CDR2 SYGVKD, per germline. V lost 2 bases and J 2 bases, leaving 15 bases between the germline ends. CDR3 protein: CAISEGAFIENYGYTF. In DNA form, the CDR3 reads TGTGCCATCAGTGAGGGGGCCTTCATAGAGAACTATGGCTACACCTTC.